Following are 23 T cell receptor beta chains from one sample sequenced in a study of CXCR3-negative and CXCR3-positive naive CD8 T cells (dated by TCRdb to between 2019 and 2020). The study at large found these results: Compared with CXCR3-negative naive cells, CXCR3-positive naive cells had TRB CDR3s with higher hydrophobicity (lower Kidera factor 4), lower energy, and higher strength and volume indices.

Which antigens these TCRs recognize remains unknown. Sequenced on a NextSeq 550. The Human TCR Profiling Kit (MiLaboratory) was used to make UMI-labeled 5' RACE TRB cDNA libraries. Through TCRdb reprocessing, the reads give one entry per CDR3 protein sequence; DNA is omitted. The sample's table covers approximately 100,000 distinct CDR3 sequences. The top ten constitute around 0.38% of the sample. The sequencing sample was made of naive CXCR3+ CD8+ T cells from blood. This specimen's cell subset or site label, interpreted: CD45RO-CCR7+CD27+CD95- naive CD8+ T cells expressing CXCR3 (TNR3+). Receptors were obtained from a human donor in good health. Some clones in this sample may be carry-over from other donors' samples.

The chain employs TRBV9 and TRBJ2-1; as DNA is missing, the TRBD2 call by TCRdb cannot be tested. From germline, CDR1 is SGDLS and CDR2 YYNGEE. The CDR3 runs to 15 residues. CDR3 in amino acids: CASSVLAAAGDEQFF.

The chain has TRBV12-3 or TRBV12-4 and TRBJ2-3; TCRdb indicates TRBD1, and absent DNA this call remains unverified. The CDR3 runs 15 residues. CDR3 protein: CASSLDRGDPDTQYF.

The chain carries TRBV7-9 and TRBJ2-2. CDR1 is SEHNR, CDR2 FQNEAQ, per germline (reference sequence). CDR3 length: 13 amino acids. The CDR3: CASRNSNTGELFF.

V gene TRBV15 combines with J gene TRBJ2-5; TCRdb returns TRBD2, unconfirmable since there is no DNA. The CDR3 consists of 18 residues. Germline V CDR1 and CDR2: LNHNV, YYDKDF (reference sequence). CDR3 in amino acids: CATSRDGATSGRSETQYF.

The J gene is TRBJ1-5, the V gene TRBV10-2. The germline V gene encodes CDR1 WSHSY and CDR2 SAAADI. This CDR3 region has 13 residues. The chain's CDR3 is CASSESPRQPQHF.

The V call is TRBV12-2, the J call TRBJ2-2. TRBV12-2 is described as a pseudogene. The CDR3 has 15 residues. The CDR3 protein is CASRARGSNTGELFF.

The V call is TRBV27, the J call TRBJ2-7; TCRdb selects TRBD1, and the lack of DNA leaves this call unchecked. Germline CDR1 reads MNHEY; CDR2 reads SMNVEV (reference sequence). CDR3 length: 15 residues. The CDR3 is CASSPRGFLDYEQYF.

This chain connects TRBV7-9 to TRBJ2-7. Germline CDR1 and CDR2: SEHNR and FQNEAQ (reference sequence). This CDR3 comprises 13 residues. CDR3 loop: CASSLAGDYEQYF.

This chain joins TRBV28 and TRBJ2-1; absent DNA, TCRdb's TRBD2 call cannot be checked. CDR3 length equals 17 residues. Germline CDR1 is MDHEN and CDR2 is SYDVKM. This chain's CDR3 is CASSLTAAIALDNEQFF. The full variable domain, rest sourced from reference TRBV28 and TRBJ2-1, is DVKVTQSSRYLVKRTGEKVFLECVQDMDHENMFWYRQDPGLGLRLIYFSYDVKMKEKGDIPEGYSVSREKKERFSLILESASTNQTSMYLCASSLTAAIALDNEQFFGPGTRLTVL.

The chain uses TRBV28 and TRBJ2-7; TCRdb picks TRBD1, but there is no DNA to check that call. Germline CDR1 and CDR2: MDHEN and SYDVKM. CDR3 length equals 14 residues. CDR3 sequence reads: CASSSPPGAYEQYF.

The chain joins TRBV28 to TRBJ2-7; TCRdb returns TRBD2, unconfirmable since there is no DNA. CDR3 length: 15 amino acids. Germline CDR1 MDHEN, CDR2 SYDVKM. CDR3 loop: CASKLGSGRVYEQYF.

V gene TRBV6-5 combines with J gene TRBJ2-5; TCRdb's assignment of TRBD1 cannot be checked, as there is no DNA. The CDR3 totals 17 residues. Germline V CDR1 and CDR2: MNHEY, SVGAGI. The CDR3: CASSYPTSGGIQETQYF.

The V gene is TRBV29-1, the J gene TRBJ2-7. The CDR3 totals 13 residues. The germline V gene encodes CDR1 SQVTM and CDR2 ANQGSEA. CDR3 sequence: CSAVGMSSYEQYF.

The chain links TRBV27 to TRBJ2-1. CDR1 is MNHEY, CDR2 SMNVEV, per germline (reference sequence). The CDR3 is 15 amino acids. The CDR3 loop is CASSLSQGPYNEQFF.

The CDR3 region is CAWSPEGVINQPQHF. The V and J genes are TRBV30 and TRBJ1-5. CDR1 is GTSNPN and CDR2 is SVGIG in the germline V gene (reference sequence). The CDR3 sequence is 15 residues long. Variable domain in full (rest from reference TRBV30 and TRBJ1-5): SQTIHQWPATLVQPVGSPLSLECTVEGTSNPNLYWYRQAAGRGLQLLFYSVGIGQISSEVPQNLSASRPQDRQFILSSKKLLLSDSGFYLCAWSPEGVINQPQHFGDGTRLSIL.

This rearrangement joins TRBV10-3 to TRBJ2-2; there is no DNA to check the TCRdb D call of TRBD1. Germline loops: CDR1 ENHRY, CDR2 SYGVKD. The CDR3 is 15 amino acids. CDR3 sequence: CAISKGQGGTGELFF.

The chain couples TRBV7-2 to TRBJ1-2. The CDR3 runs to 15 residues. Germline values: CDR1 SGHTA, CDR2 FQGNSA. The CDR3 is CASSLGAGANYGYTF.

The chain carries TRBV4-1 and TRBJ2-3; TCRdb calls TRBD2, which cannot be checked without DNA. This CDR3 is 16 amino acids long. The V gene's germline CDR1 is MGHRA and CDR2 YSYEKL. CDR3 in amino acids: CASSQDGVAGTDTQYF.

The chain has TRBV28 and TRBJ2-3. Germline values: CDR1 MDHEN, CDR2 SYDVKM. CDR3 length equals 15 residues. This chain's CDR3 is CASSLSRDSTDTQYF. The full variable domain, with the rest looked up from reference TRBV28 and TRBJ2-3, is DVKVTQSSRYLVKRTGEKVFLECVQDMDHENMFWYRQDPGLGLRLIYFSYDVKMKEKGDIPEGYSVSREKKERFSLILESASTNQTSMYLCASSLSRDSTDTQYFGPGTRLTVL.

This chain uses TRBV29-1 with TRBJ2-7; TCRdb indicates TRBD2, and absent DNA this call remains unverified. The CDR3 extends over 16 amino acids. The germline gives CDR1 SQVTM, CDR2 ANQGSEA. The CDR3 region is CSVEEGSGSTSYEQYF.

This rearrangement joins TRBV12-3 or TRBV12-4 to TRBJ2-3; absent DNA, TCRdb's TRBD1 call cannot be checked. The CDR3 consists of 15 residues. CDR3 protein: CASSYGGGNTDTQYF.

The J gene is TRBJ2-7, the V gene TRBV5-5; with no DNA, the TCRdb D assignment of TRBD1 cannot be verified. The V gene's germline CDR1 is SGHKS and CDR2 YYEKEE (reference sequence). This CDR3 comprises 14 residues. CDR3 amino acids: CASSLGKTGHEQYF.

V is TRBV29-1 and J is TRBJ2-1; TCRdb names TRBD2, which stays unverified in the absence of DNA. The CDR3 consists of 17 residues. Germline V lookup: CDR1 SQVTM, CDR2 ANQGSEA. The CDR3 spells CSVEMSGRALSYNEQFF.